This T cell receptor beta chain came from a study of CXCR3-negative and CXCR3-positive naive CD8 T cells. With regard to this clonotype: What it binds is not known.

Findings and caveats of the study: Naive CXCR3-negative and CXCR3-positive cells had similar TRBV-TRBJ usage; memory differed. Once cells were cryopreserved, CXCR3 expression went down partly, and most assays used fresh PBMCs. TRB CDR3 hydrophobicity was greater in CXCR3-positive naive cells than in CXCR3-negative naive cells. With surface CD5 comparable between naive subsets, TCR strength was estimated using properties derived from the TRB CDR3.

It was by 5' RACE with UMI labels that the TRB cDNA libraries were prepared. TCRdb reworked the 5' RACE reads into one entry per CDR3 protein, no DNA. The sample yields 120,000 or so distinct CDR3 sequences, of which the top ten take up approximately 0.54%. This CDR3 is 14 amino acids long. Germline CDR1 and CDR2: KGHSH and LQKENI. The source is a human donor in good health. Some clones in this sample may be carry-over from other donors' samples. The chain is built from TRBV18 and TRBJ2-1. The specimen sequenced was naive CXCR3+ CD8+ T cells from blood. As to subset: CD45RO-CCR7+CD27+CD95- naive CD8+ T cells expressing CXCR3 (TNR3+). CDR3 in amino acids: CASSPFSSYNEQFF.